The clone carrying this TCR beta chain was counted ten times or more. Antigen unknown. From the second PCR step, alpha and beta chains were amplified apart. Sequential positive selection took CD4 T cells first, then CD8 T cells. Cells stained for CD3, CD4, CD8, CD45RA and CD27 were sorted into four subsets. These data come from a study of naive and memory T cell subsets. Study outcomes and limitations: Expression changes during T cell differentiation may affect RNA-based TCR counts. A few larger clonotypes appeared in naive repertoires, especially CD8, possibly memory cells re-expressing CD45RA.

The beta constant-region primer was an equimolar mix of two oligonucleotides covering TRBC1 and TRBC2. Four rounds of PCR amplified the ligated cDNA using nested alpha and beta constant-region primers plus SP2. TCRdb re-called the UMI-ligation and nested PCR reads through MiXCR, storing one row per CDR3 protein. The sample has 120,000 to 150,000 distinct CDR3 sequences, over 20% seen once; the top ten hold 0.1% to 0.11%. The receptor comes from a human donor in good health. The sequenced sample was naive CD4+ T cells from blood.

In nucleotides, the CDR3 is TGTGCCAGCAGTAACGGAGCTGCTGGAAACACCATATATTTT. Amino acids: CASSNGAAGNTIYF. The chain is built from TRBV6-1 and TRBJ1-3; D gene unclear. From germline, CDR1 is MNHNS and CDR2 SASEGT. This CDR3 comprises 14 residues. Trimming removed 5 bases at V and 2 bases at J, with 10 bases between.